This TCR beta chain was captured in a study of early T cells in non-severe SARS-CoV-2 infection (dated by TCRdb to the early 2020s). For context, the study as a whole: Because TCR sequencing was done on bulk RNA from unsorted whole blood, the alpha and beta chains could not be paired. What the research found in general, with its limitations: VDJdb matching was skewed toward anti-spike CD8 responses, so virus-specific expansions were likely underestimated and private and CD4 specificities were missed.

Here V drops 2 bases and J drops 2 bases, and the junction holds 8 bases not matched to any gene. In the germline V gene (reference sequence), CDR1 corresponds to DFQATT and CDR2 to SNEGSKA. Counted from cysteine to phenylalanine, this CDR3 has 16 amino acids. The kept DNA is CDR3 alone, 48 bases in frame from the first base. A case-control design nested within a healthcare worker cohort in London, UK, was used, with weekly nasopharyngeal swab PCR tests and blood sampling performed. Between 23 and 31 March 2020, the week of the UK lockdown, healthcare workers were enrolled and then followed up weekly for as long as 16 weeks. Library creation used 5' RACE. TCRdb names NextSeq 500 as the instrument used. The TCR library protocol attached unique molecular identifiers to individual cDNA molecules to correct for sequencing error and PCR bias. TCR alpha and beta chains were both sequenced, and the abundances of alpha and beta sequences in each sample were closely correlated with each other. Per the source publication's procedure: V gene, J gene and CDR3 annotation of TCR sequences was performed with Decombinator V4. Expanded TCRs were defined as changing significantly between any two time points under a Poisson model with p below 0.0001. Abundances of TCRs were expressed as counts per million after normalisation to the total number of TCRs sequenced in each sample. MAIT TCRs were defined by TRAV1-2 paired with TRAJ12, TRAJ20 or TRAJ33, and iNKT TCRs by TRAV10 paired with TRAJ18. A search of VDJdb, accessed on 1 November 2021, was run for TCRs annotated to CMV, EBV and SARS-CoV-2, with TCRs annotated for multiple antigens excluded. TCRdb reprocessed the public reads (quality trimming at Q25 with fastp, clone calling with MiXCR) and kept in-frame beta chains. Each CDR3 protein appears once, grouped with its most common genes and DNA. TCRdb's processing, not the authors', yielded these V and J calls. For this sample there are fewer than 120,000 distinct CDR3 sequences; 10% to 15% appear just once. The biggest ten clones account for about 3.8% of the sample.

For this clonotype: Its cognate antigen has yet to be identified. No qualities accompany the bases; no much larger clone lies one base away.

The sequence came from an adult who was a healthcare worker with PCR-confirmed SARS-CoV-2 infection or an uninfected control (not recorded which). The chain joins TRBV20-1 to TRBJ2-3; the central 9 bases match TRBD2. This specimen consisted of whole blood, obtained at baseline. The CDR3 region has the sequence CSARSGLARNTDTQYF. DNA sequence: TGCAGTGCTAGATCCGGACTAGCGAGAAACACAGATACGCAGTATTTT.